The 30 T cell receptor beta chains presented below share a single source sample, sequenced in a study of T cell responses to AZD1222 COVID-19 vaccine. Data came from immunoSEQ multiplex PCR; TCRdb stores just in-frame clones and leaves some out. The sample holds 150,000 to 200,000 clones, 80% to 90% seen once. The sequenced sample was peripheral blood, obtained on day 0 of AZD1222 vaccination. Every receptor here comes from an adult in good health.

This chain connects TRBV24-1 to TRBJ2-3, with D hard to call. The CDR3 is 12 amino acids. The V and J ends lost 8 bases and 3 bases respectively, with 8 bases between them. Germline assignment: CDR1 KGHDR and CDR2 SFDVKD. The CDR3 nucleotides read TGTGCCACCACCTCCGGTACAGATACGCAGTATTTT. Translation gives CATTSGTDTQYF.

CDR3 coding DNA: TGTGCCAGCAGTCATCCCTGGGACTCGGATGAAAAACTGTTTTTT. Its translation is CASSHPWDSDEKLFF. The genes are TRBV7-9 and TRBJ1-4; possible D gene TRBD1, 5 bases. V was shortened by 6 bases and J by 6 bases, with 17 bases between the two germline ends. CDR3 length equals 15 residues. Germline CDR1 and CDR2: SEHNR and FQNEAQ (reference sequence).

A single count supports this clone. The rearrangement joins TRBV30 to TRBJ1-1; D gene uncertain. This CDR3 is 14 amino acids long. V was pared by 4 bases and J by 3 bases, with 15 bases between. The germline gives CDR1 GTSNPN, CDR2 SVGIG (reference sequence). The CDR3 loop reads CAWTRGGSHTEAFF. CDR3 bases: TGTGCCTGGACGCGGGGAGGGTCACACACTGAAGCTTTCTTT. The full variable domain, rest sourced from reference TRBV30 and TRBJ1-1, is SQTIHQWPATLVQPVGSPLSLECTVEGTSNPNLYWYRQAAGRGLQLLFYSVGIGQISSEVPQNLSASRPQDRQFILSSKKLLLSDSGFYLCAWTRGGSHTEAFFGQGTRLTVV.

This clone was recorded once. This chain joins TRBV9 and TRBJ1-3; 7 bases line up with TRBD1. Looked up from germline, CDR1 is SGDLS and CDR2 is YYNGEE. V dropped 0 bases and J dropped 7; count of bases not matched to a gene: 7. The CDR3 runs 15 residues. CDR3 bases: TGTGCCAGCAGCGTAGATGAGGGGGCGCGGAACACCATATATTTT. It encodes CASSVDEGARNTIYF.

This chain uses TRBV9 with TRBJ1-6, with TRBD1 matching 10 bases. Germline CDR1 SGDLS, CDR2 YYNGEE. V lost 0 bases and J lost 7; bases outside the gene matches: 1. The CDR3 is made up of 15 amino acids. The CDR3 reads CASSVGGQGNSPLHF. CDR3 sequence (DNA): TGTGCCAGCAGCGTAGGGGGACAGGGGAATTCACCCCTCCACTTT.

As for this clone: The junction differs from germline at one of its ends, possibly a read error. The chain employs TRBV9 and TRBJ2-7; D perhaps matches TRBD1 (6 bases). CDR3 length equals 14 residues. Germline V gene data show CDR1 as SGDLS and CDR2 as YYNGEE. The CDR3 loop is CASSVAPDGTRRFF. The CDR3 DNA sequence: TGTGCCAGCAGCGTAGCCCCGGACGGGACACGGCGGTTCTTC.

The chain joins TRBV6-2 or TRBV6-3 to TRBJ2-7, with a possible D match to TRBD2 (5 bases). The CDR3 has 14 amino acids. Trimming removed 4 bases at V and 2 bases at J, with 12 bases between. CDR1 is MNHEY, CDR2 SVGEGT, per germline. The CDR3 spells CASSSTGSPYEQYF. The CDR3, as DNA: TGTGCCAGCAGTTCGACGGGGAGCCCCTACGAGCAGTACTTC.

The chain recombines TRBV12-5 with TRBJ2-7, with unresolved D. The V gene lost 6 bases and the J gene lost 5 bases, with 8 bases spanning the gap. The germline CDR1 and CDR2 sequences are LGHNT and FRNRAP. The CDR3 sequence is 11 residues long. The CDR3 spells CASGPDHEQYF. The CDR3 DNA sequence: TGTGCTAGTGGCCCCGACCACGAGCAGTACTTC. Together with reference TRBV12-5 and TRBJ2-7, the CDR3 gives the full variable domain: DARVTQTPRHKVTEMGQEVTMRCQPILGHNTVFWYRQTMMQGLELLAYFRNRAPLDDSGMPKDRFSAEMPDATLATLKIQPSEPRDSAVYFCASGPDHEQYFGPGTRLTVT.

The chain carries TRBV6-2 or TRBV6-3 and TRBJ2-7; D may be TRBD1 or TRBD2 (6 bases each). Germline CDR1 reads MNHEY; CDR2 reads SVGEGT. The CDR3 covers 13 residues. Deletions cut 4 bases from V and 2 bases from J, with 9 bases between. CDR3 region: CASSWGATYEQYF. The CDR3 nucleotides are TGTGCCAGCAGTTGGGGGGCCACCTACGAGCAGTACTTC.

The chain is built from TRBV27 and TRBJ1-6; weak D call: TRBD1 (5 bases). Germline CDR1 is MNHEY and CDR2 is SMNVEV (reference sequence). The V end was cut by 1 base, the J end by 5 bases, with 15 bases between. This CDR3 region has 17 residues. In nucleotides, the CDR3 is TGTGCCAGCAGTTTATACTTACCGGGACTCAATAATTCACCCCTCCACTTT. It specifies CASSLYLPGLNNSPLHF.

V and J are TRBV19 and TRBJ1-2; TRBD1 matches 8 bases. CDR1 and CDR2 from the germline V gene are LNHDA and SQIVND (reference sequence). The CDR3 is made up of 12 amino acids. J gave up 5 bases and V 4 bases, and 0 bases lay outside the gene matches. CDR3 residues: CASSRTGYGYTF. DNA of the CDR3: TGTGCCAGTAGTAGGACAGGGTATGGCTACACCTTC. The full variable domain, its missing parts supplied by reference TRBV19 and TRBJ1-2, is DGGITQSPKYLFRKEGQNVTLSCEQNLNHDAMYWYRQDPGQGLRLIYYSQIVNDFQKGDIAEGYSVSREKKESFPLTVTSAQKNPTAFYLCASSRTGYGYTFGSGTRLTVV.

This sequence joins TRBV7-7 and TRBJ2-2; D call uncertain. In germline, CDR1 is SSHAT, CDR2 FNYEAQ (reference sequence). The CDR3 is made up of 12 amino acids. V was pared by 8 bases and J by 5 bases, with 9 bases between. CDR3 sequence: CASGRGTGELFF. CDR3 nucleotides: TGTGCCAGCGGTCGTGGGACCGGGGAGCTGTTTTTT. Complete variable domain (other parts from reference TRBV7-7 and TRBJ2-2): GAGVSQSPRYKVTKRGQDVTLRCDPISSHATLYWYQQALGQGPEFLTYFNYEAQPDKSGLPSDRFSAERPEGSISTLTIQRTEQRDSAMYRCASGRGTGELFFGEGSRLTVL.

V and J are TRBV2 and TRBJ2-3, with D possibly being TRBD2 (6 bases). The CDR3 runs to 17 residues. Trimming removed 4 bases from V and 4 bases from J, with 21 bases in between. CDR1 is SNHLY, CDR2 FYNNEI, per germline. DNA of the CDR3: TGTGCCAGCAGTGGGTTTCGAGGGCTGATAGCGGCAGATACGCAGTATTTT. This gives the protein CASSGFRGLIAADTQYF.

The V call is TRBV19, the J call TRBJ2-3; D possibly corresponds to TRBD1 (5 bases). The CDR3 runs to 15 residues. CDR1 is LNHDA and CDR2 is SQIVND in the germline V gene (reference sequence). Trimming cost V 3 bases and J 5 bases, with 15 bases left between them. CDR3 region: CASSMVEVRGDTQYF. CDR3 DNA: TGTGCCAGTAGTATGGTCGAGGTAAGGGGAGATACGCAGTATTTT.

The chain employs TRBV5-1 and TRBJ2-1, with 7 bases lining up with TRBD1. V dropped 6 bases and J dropped 10; count of bases not matched to a gene: 10. The CDR3 extends over 13 amino acids. The germline CDR1 and CDR2 sequences are SGHRS and YFSETQ. This chain's CDR3 is CASIRTGVGEQFF. The CDR3 nucleotides are TGCGCCAGCATCAGGACAGGTGTGGGGGAGCAGTTCTTC.

This chain's CDR3 is CASSMGLAGGSYNEQFF. Written as DNA, the CDR3 is TGTGCCAGTAGTATGGGGCTAGCGGGGGGCTCCTACAATGAGCAGTTCTTC. This chain joins TRBV19 and TRBJ2-1; 11 nucleotides agree with TRBD2. Germline V gene sequence: CDR1 LNHDA, CDR2 SQIVND (reference sequence). The junction had 4 bases not matched to a gene; V was cut back by 3 bases and J by 0 bases. The CDR3 loop spans 17 amino acids.

V and J are TRBV2 and TRBJ2-3; TRBD2 agrees at 8 bases. After removal of 8 bases from V and 2 bases from J, the junction contained 6 bases not matched to a gene. The CDR3 loop spans 14 amino acids. Germline values: CDR1 SNHLY, CDR2 FYNNEI. The CDR3, as DNA: TGTGCCAGCTCGCGGGGGGAGTTCACAGATACGCAGTATTTT. This codes for CASSRGEFTDTQYF.

The rearrangement joins TRBV7-6 to TRBJ1-5; a weak D match, TRBD1 (5 bases). Germline CDR1 and CDR2: SGHVS and FNYEAQ. Trimming removed 4 bases from V and 5 bases from J, with 15 bases in between. The CDR3 spans 15 residues. CDR3 in DNA: TGTGCCAGCAGCTCGGGGGGGGGAACGGATCAGCCCCAGCATTTT. As protein: CASSSGGGTDQPQHF.

The rearrangement joins TRBV2 to TRBJ1-2; no clear D. This CDR3 contains 13 residues. V lost 1 base to trimming and J lost 4 bases, with 7 bases between them. Germline V gene lookup returns CDR1 SNHLY and CDR2 FYNNEI. Here the CDR3 reads CASSEDKTYGYTF. CDR3 DNA sequence: TGTGCCAGCAGTGAAGACAAGACCTATGGCTACACCTTC.

This chain links TRBV27 with TRBJ1-5; D remains unclear. Per the germline V gene, CDR1 is MNHEY and CDR2 is SMNVEV (reference sequence). CDR3 length: 16 residues. Trimming cost V 5 bases and J 3 bases, with 17 bases left between them. CDR3 nucleotide sequence: TGTGCCAGCAGTCCCGGTGATGATATCTACAATCAGCCCCAGCATTTT. It yields the protein CASSPGDDIYNQPQHF.

The chain couples TRBV4-1 to TRBJ2-4; D tentatively reads TRBD1 or TRBD2 (6 bases each). Trimming took off 0 bases at V and 10 bases at J, with 22 bases between the two ends. The CDR3 runs 17 residues. CDR1 is MGHRA and CDR2 is YSYEKL in the germline V gene. The CDR3 here is CASSQDVTGGRIRIQYF. The CDR3, as DNA: TGCGCCAGCAGCCAAGATGTGACCGGGGGCCGGATTCGTATTCAGTACTTC.

The rearrangement joins TRBV6-1 to TRBJ2-7; D remains ambiguous. Per the germline V gene, CDR1 is MNHNS and CDR2 is SASEGT. CDR3 size: 13 residues. With 3 bases removed from V and 4 bases from J, the gap between germline ends came to 10 bases. The CDR3 here is CASSEATPYEQYF. The CDR3 region has the DNA TGTGCCAGCAGTGAGGCGACTCCTTACGAGCAGTACTTC.

The CDR3 protein is CASRQPRGPGNEGAFF. The CDR3 DNA is TGTGCAAGTCGCCAACCCAGAGGTCCAGGGAACGAGGGGGCTTTCTTT. V is TRBV12-2 and J is TRBJ1-1. TRBV12-2 is classified as a pseudogene. This CDR3 region has 16 residues.

This clone was counted once. This sequence joins TRBV2 and TRBJ1-5, with 8 bases aligning to TRBD1. The length of the CDR3 is 16 residues. Germline V CDR1 and CDR2: SNHLY, FYNNEI. The J segment lost 0 bases and the V segment lost 7 bases, leaving 8 bases of the junction unmatched. CDR3 protein: CASTGQGPNSNQPQHF. The CDR3 DNA reads as TGTGCCAGCACAGGACAGGGACCTAATAGCAATCAGCCCCAGCATTTT.

The V call is TRBV19, the J call TRBJ2-1; 8 bases match TRBD2. Germline V gene sequence: CDR1 LNHDA, CDR2 SQIVND (reference sequence). Trimming removed 7 bases from V and 4 bases from J; junction bases left unmatched: 6. CDR3 length: 14 amino acids. The CDR3 nucleotides read TGTGCCAGTACCGAGCGGGGGAATTACAATGAGCAGTTCTTC. This sequence encodes CASTERGNYNEQFF.

DNA for the CDR3: TGTGCCAGCAGCGTGGTCCCGGGACAGGGGAGCACTGAAGCTTTCTTT. Its translation is CASSVVPGQGSTEAFF. This chain links TRBV9 with TRBJ1-1; 10 bases are a match to TRBD1. V was pared by 2 bases and J by 4 bases, with 8 bases of the junction left unmatched. The germline CDR1 and CDR2 sequences are SGDLS and YYNGEE. This CDR3 has 16 amino acids. Full variable domain (missing parts from reference TRBV9 and TRBJ1-1): DSGVTQTPKHLITATGQRVTLRCSPRSGDLSVYWYQQSLDQGLQFLIQYYNGEERAKGNILERFSAQQFPDLHSELNLSSLELGDSALYFCASSVVPGQGSTEAFFGQGTRLTVV.

V and J are TRBV5-4 and TRBJ2-1; 7 nucleotides line up with TRBD1. Germline V gene lookup returns CDR1 SGHNT and CDR2 YYREEE (reference sequence). The trim removed 0 bases at V and 6 bases at J, leaving 3 bases unmatched. This CDR3 contains 14 residues. The CDR3 nucleotides read TGTGCCAGCAGCTTGGTCGACAGGGCCAATGAGCAGTTCTTC. It is translated as CASSLVDRANEQFF.

This clone was detected only once. The chain carries TRBV29-1 and TRBJ2-7; 9 nucleotides line up with TRBD2. CDR1 SQVTM and CDR2 ANQGSEA come from the germline V gene. Trimming at V came to 8 bases and at J to 4 bases, leaving 9 bases not matched to a gene. This CDR3 has 13 residues. The DNA for the CDR3 is TGCAGCACCCTGAGTACTAGCGGGTACGAGCAGTACTTC. Translating it yields CSTLSTSGYEQYF.

The chain has TRBV30 and TRBJ2-1; 11 positions agree with TRBD1. With V trimmed by 2 bases and J by 3 bases, 3 bases remained unmatched. The CDR3 length is 15 residues. Germline CDR1 is GTSNPN and CDR2 is SVGIG (reference sequence). CDR3 in DNA: TGTGCCTGGAGTTCGGACAGGGGGCTCTACAATGAGCAGTTCTTC. It specifies CAWSSDRGLYNEQFF.

V and J are TRBV5-6 and TRBJ2-7, with TRBD1 as a possible D gene (7 bases). The germline CDR1 and CDR2 sequences are SGHDT and YYEEEE. The CDR3 is 14 amino acids. The V end was cut by 5 bases, the J end by 2 bases, with 14 bases between. The CDR3 DNA follows: TGTGCCAGCAGATCAGGGGGGAGGACCTACGAGCAGTACTTC. Its translation is CASRSGGRTYEQYF.